This T cell receptor beta chain was captured by sequencing in a study of cytomegalovirus exposure and HLA in healthy donors. Turning to the study itself: Roughly 180 million T cells yielded 117 million unique TCR beta sequences in earlier analysis.

The PCR ran on 60 Vbeta and 13 Jbeta primers. Clones were sequenced by immunoSEQ multiplex PCR, and TCRdb holds only the in-frame ones, with some missing. The sample contains some 79,000 clones, around three fifths of which appear only once. This CDR3 contains 15 residues. Germline V gene lookup returns CDR1 MNHEY and CDR2 SVGAGI. V gave up 0 bases and J gave up 4 bases, with 13 bases separating them. The TCR comes from a woman in her thirties or forties in good health and CMV-seropositive. The sequenced material came from PBMCs. The rearrangement uses TRBV6-5 and TRBJ2-7; D remains ambiguous. This CDR3 reads CASSYSSAYEYEQYF. Written as DNA, the CDR3 is TGTGCCAGCAGTTACTCAAGCGCGTACGAGTACGAGCAGTACTTC.